This T cell receptor beta chain is from a study of shared clonotypes between healthy human individuals. In the case of this clone: Germline is not matched at one junction end, which may reflect a read error.

Per the germline V gene, CDR1 is KGHSH and CDR2 is LQKENI. This CDR3 contains 13 residues. Generated by immunoSEQ multiplex PCR, the TCRdb table keeps only in-frame clones and is missing some. The table has approximately 2.1 million clones, over 85% seen once. V gene TRBV18 combines with J gene TRBJ2-7, with 7 positions matching TRBD1. The sequenced material came from naive CD4+ T cells from PBMCs. As for subset: CD45RA+ positively selected. This receptor was identified in a man aged 18 to 30 in good health. Some clones in this sample may be carry-over from other donors' samples. The CDR3 sequence is CASSPPGQTIVAF. CDR3 in DNA: TGTGCCAGCTCACCCCCGGGACAGACTATTGTGGCCTTC.